Each of the 29 T cell receptor beta chains below was sequenced from the same sample in a study of blood T cell repertoires in COVID-19. This table comes from immunoSEQ multiplex PCR, and its TCRdb copy is limited to in-frame clones, with some not included. The sample holds about 200,000 clones; just under 90% are singletons and the top ten take 3.5% to 4.5%. Sequenced: PBMCs or T cells enriched from blood (not recorded which). These receptors all stem from a woman aged 30 to 39 with acute COVID-19.

The gene calls are TRBV9 and TRBJ2-5; no definite D call. The CDR3 length is 15 residues. Germline V gene lookup returns CDR1 SGDLS and CDR2 YYNGEE. V dropped 0 bases and J dropped 5 bases, with 14 bases sitting between them. CDR3 region: CASSVASTLSETQYF. The CDR3 bases are TGTGCCAGCAGCGTAGCGTCTACCCTTTCTGAGACCCAGTACTTC.

In its sample, this clone was seen once. V usage is TRBV4-2 and J usage is TRBJ2-1, with TRBD2 identical over 9 bases. The V gene end was trimmed by 0 bases and the J gene end by 5 bases; junction bases not matched to a gene: 5. The CDR3 is 16 residues long. Per the germline V gene, CDR1 is LGHNA and CDR2 is YNFKEQ. In nucleotides, the CDR3 is TGTGCCAGCAGCCAAGATGAGCTAGCGGGGAACAATGAGCAGTTCTTC. It yields the protein CASSQDELAGNNEQFF.

V is TRBV7-2 and J is TRBJ1-2; 7 bases map to TRBD1. CDR1 SGHTA and CDR2 FQGNSA come from the germline V gene. V was pared by 1 base and J by 3 bases, with 5 bases of the junction left unmatched. The CDR3 covers 15 residues. For the CDR3, the DNA is TGTGCCAGCAGCTTAGACGGGACAGATTACTATGGCTACACCTTC. This encodes CASSLDGTDYYGYTF.

The chain recombines TRBV21-1 with TRBJ1-1; the D call of TRBD1 is as the table states it, not checked on the DNA. TRBV21-1 is a pseudogene segment. CDR3 size: 14 residues. The CDR3 sequence is CASSKEFRPTEAFF. DNA of the CDR3: TGTGCCAGCAGCAAAGAGTTCAGGCCCACTGAAGCTTTCTTT.

This rearrangement joins TRBV18 to TRBJ1-2; 8 bases are shared with TRBD1. Trimming removed 4 bases from V and 4 bases from J; junction bases left unmatched: 8. Germline values: CDR1 KGHSH, CDR2 LQKENI. The CDR3 consists of 15 residues. The CDR3 is CASSREGQGAYGYTF. DNA for the CDR3: TGTGCCAGCTCACGAGAAGGACAGGGAGCCTATGGCTACACCTTC.

Written as DNA, the CDR3 is TGTGCCACCAGCGGCAGGGGAGATGGCTACACCTTC. Residues: CATSGRGDGYTF. The gene calls are TRBV15 and TRBJ1-2; D perhaps matches TRBD1 (6 bases). V gave up 5 bases and J gave up 6 bases, with 10 bases separating them. CDR3 size: 12 residues. CDR1 is LNHNV, CDR2 YYDKDF, per germline (reference sequence).

The J gene is TRBJ1-1, the V gene TRBV10-2, with TRBD1 matching over 7 bases. This CDR3 region has 13 residues. Germline loops: CDR1 WSHSY, CDR2 SAAADI. Trimming removed 8 bases from V and 1 base from J; junction bases left unmatched: 4. The CDR3 sequence: CASSDRTNTEAFF. For the CDR3, the DNA is TGCGCCAGCTCGGACAGGACGAACACTGAAGCTTTCTTT.

This clone was counted a single time. This chain connects TRBV6-5 to TRBJ1-1, with 7 bases aligning to TRBD1. Germline assignment: CDR1 MNHEY and CDR2 SVGAGI. J lost 0 bases, V lost 0 bases, and 1 base had no gene match. The CDR3 runs 15 residues. As DNA, the CDR3 is TGTGCCAGCAGTTACTCACAGGGGCTGAACACTGAAGCTTTCTTT. This encodes CASSYSQGLNTEAFF.

The chain couples TRBV18 to TRBJ1-1; possibly TRBD1 for D (6 bases). Between the trimmed V and J ends, which lost 3 bases and 7 bases, there was a span of 12 bases. This CDR3 has 13 residues. From germline, CDR1 is KGHSH and CDR2 LQKENI. CDR3 in amino acids: CASSPKTGLEAFF. The CDR3 nucleotides read TGTGCCAGCTCACCTAAGACAGGCCTTGAAGCTTTCTTT. Combining the CDR3 with reference TRBV18 and TRBJ1-1 gives the whole variable domain NAGVMQNPRHLVRRRGQEARLRCSPMKGHSHVYWYRQLPEEGLKFMVYLQKENIIDESGMPKERFSAEFPKEGPSILRIQQVVRGDSAAYFCASSPKTGLEAFFGQGTRLTVV.

This chain links TRBV18 with TRBJ1-4; the match to TRBD1 covers 10 bases. The V gene end was trimmed by 0 bases and the J gene end by 5 bases; junction bases not matched to a gene: 0. This CDR3 comprises 15 residues. Germline V lookup: CDR1 KGHSH, CDR2 LQKENI. The CDR3 protein is CASSPPGQGNEKLFF. CDR3 bases: TGTGCCAGCTCACCACCGGGACAGGGGAATGAAAAACTGTTTTTT. The whole variable domain, remainder taken from reference TRBV18 and TRBJ1-4, is NAGVMQNPRHLVRRRGQEARLRCSPMKGHSHVYWYRQLPEEGLKFMVYLQKENIIDESGMPKERFSAEFPKEGPSILRIQQVVRGDSAAYFCASSPPGQGNEKLFFGSGTQLSVL.

The chain joins TRBV11-2 to TRBJ1-2; TRBD1 agrees at 10 bases. The V and J ends lost 0 bases and 7 bases, in that order; junction bases with no gene match: 5. Per the germline V gene, CDR1 is SGHAT and CDR2 is FQNNGV. The CDR3 runs 15 residues. In DNA form, the CDR3 reads TGTGCCAGCAGCTTAGATGCGGACAGGGGGTCTGGCTACACCTTC. It is translated as CASSLDADRGSGYTF.

V and J are TRBV24-1 and TRBJ2-7; TRBD1 matches at 8 bases. The CDR3 sequence is 16 residues long. After removal of 2 bases from V and 3 bases from J, the junction contained 8 bases not matched to a gene. Germline assignment: CDR1 KGHDR and CDR2 SFDVKD. CDR3 in DNA: TGTGCCACCAGTGATTCCCGACAGGGGACTTACTACGAGCAGTACTTC. This encodes CATSDSRQGTYYEQYF.

The chain has TRBV11-2 and TRBJ2-2; possible D gene TRBD1, 5 bases. V lost 5 bases, J lost 5 bases, and 9 bases lay in between. This CDR3 is 13 amino acids long. CDR1 and CDR2 from the germline V gene are SGHAT and FQNNGV. The CDR3 sequence: CASSKGVTGELFF. Written as DNA, the CDR3 is TGTGCCAGCAGCAAAGGGGTGACCGGGGAGCTGTTTTTT.

This clone was seen a few times. The V and J genes are TRBV5-1 and TRBJ2-7, with a possible D match to TRBD2 (6 bases). Between the trimmed V and J ends, which lost 4 bases and 4 bases, there was a span of 6 bases. From germline, CDR1 is SGHRS and CDR2 YFSETQ. The CDR3 is 11 amino acids. CDR3 in amino acids: CASSAGYEQYF. The CDR3 region has the DNA TGCGCCAGCAGCGCGGGATACGAGCAGTACTTC.

The chain employs TRBV5-8 and TRBJ1-1; 8 bases match TRBD1. V lost 4 bases and J lost 0; bases outside the gene matches: 5. CDR3 length: 15 residues. Germline V gene lookup returns CDR1 SGHTS and CDR2 YDEGEE. DNA of the CDR3: TGTGCCAGCAGCCATTGGGACAGGTTGAACACTGAAGCTTTCTTT. It encodes CASSHWDRLNTEAFF. The entire variable domain, with the rest obtained from reference TRBV5-8 and TRBJ1-1, is as follows: EAGVTQSPTHLIKTRGQQATLRCSPISGHTSVYWYQQALGLGLQFLLWYDEGEERNRGNFPPRFSGRQFPNYSSELNVNALELEDSALYLCASSHWDRLNTEAFFGQGTRLTVV.

V gene TRBV12-3 or TRBV12-4 combines with J gene TRBJ1-1; a possible D gene is TRBD1 (6 bases). V lost 5 bases and J lost 8, with 12 bases in between. This CDR3 region has 12 residues. Here the CDR3 reads CASSDRQAEAFF. Here the CDR3 DNA reads TGTGCCAGCAGTGACCGACAGGCGGAAGCTTTCTTT.

The gene calls are TRBV6-5 and TRBJ1-1; 7 bases match TRBD1. With V trimmed by 0 bases and J by 5 bases, 9 bases remained unmatched. The CDR3 sequence is 16 residues long. Germline CDR1 reads MNHEY; CDR2 reads SVGAGI. Here the CDR3 reads CASSYSSTGARTEAFF. CDR3 DNA sequence: TGTGCCAGCAGTTACTCGAGCACAGGGGCGCGGACTGAAGCTTTCTTT.

The V call is TRBV7-2, the J call TRBJ2-1; D may be TRBD1 (6 bases). V was cut by 5 bases and J by 7 bases, with 12 bases left in between. Germline V gives CDR1 SGHTA, CDR2 FQGNSA. The CDR3 extends over 13 amino acids. DNA for the CDR3: TGTGCCAGCAGCCCCAAAACAGGGAATGAGCAGTTCTTC. This sequence encodes CASSPKTGNEQFF.

The CDR3 is CASSPPVNTEAFF. The CDR3 coding sequence is TGTGCCAGCTCACCTCCAGTGAACACTGAAGCTTTCTTT. The chain joins TRBV18 to TRBJ1-1; D gene ambiguous. V was cut by 3 bases and J by 0 bases, with 5 bases left in between. Per germline, CDR1 KGHSH and CDR2 LQKENI. The CDR3 has 13 residues.

The J gene is TRBJ1-5, the V gene TRBV2; D gene ambiguous. The CDR3 length is 11 residues. Germline assignment: CDR1 SNHLY and CDR2 FYNNEI. Trimming took 4 bases from V and 5 from J, leaving 3 bases between them. This CDR3 reads CASSGDQPQHF. The CDR3 DNA reads as TGTGCCAGCAGTGGAGATCAGCCCCAGCATTTT. Complete variable domain (other parts from reference TRBV2 and TRBJ1-5): EPEVTQTPSHQVTQMGQEVILRCVPISNHLYFYWYRQILGQKVEFLVSFYNNEISEKSEIFDDQFSVERPDGSNFTLKIRSTKLEDSAMYFCASSGDQPQHFGDGTRLSIL.

The V call is TRBV27, the J call TRBJ2-7; a possible D gene is TRBD1 (7 bases). The V and J ends lost 5 bases and 2 bases respectively, with 16 bases between them. The CDR3 extends over 15 amino acids. CDR1 MNHEY and CDR2 SMNVEV come from the germline V gene (reference sequence). CDR3 nucleotides: TGTGCCAGCAGTCTGCGGGACACAGGGGCCTACGAGCAGTACTTC. Protein product: CASSLRDTGAYEQYF.

This rearrangement joins TRBV9 to TRBJ1-1; D is possibly TRBD1 (6 bases). Trimming took off 3 bases at V and 5 bases at J, with 14 bases between the two ends. This CDR3 has 14 residues. Germline loops: CDR1 SGDLS, CDR2 YYNGEE. The CDR3 loop reads CASSAQMGATEAFF. Here the CDR3 DNA reads TGTGCCAGCAGCGCCCAGATGGGGGCGACTGAAGCTTTCTTT. Supplemented by reference TRBV9 and TRBJ1-1, the full variable domain reads DSGVTQTPKHLITATGQRVTLRCSPRSGDLSVYWYQQSLDQGLQFLIQYYNGEERAKGNILERFSAQQFPDLHSELNLSSLELGDSALYFCASSAQMGATEAFFGQGTRLTVV.

This clone occurred once. This sequence joins TRBV5-6 and TRBJ2-1, with 10 bases lining up with TRBD2. CDR1 SGHDT and CDR2 YYEEEE come from the germline V gene. The junction had 14 bases not matched to a gene; V was cut back by 5 bases and J by 0 bases. This CDR3 contains 19 residues. CDR3 sequence: CASSYGVRASGSSYNEQFF. The CDR3 nucleotides are TGTGCCAGCAGTTATGGGGTTAGGGCTAGCGGGAGCTCCTACAATGAGCAGTTCTTC.

The CDR3 coding sequence is TGTGCCAGTACTCCGGGACAGGGGGACGAGCAGTACTTC. Translating gives CASTPGQGDEQYF. The rearrangement uses TRBV19 and TRBJ2-7; 11 positions match TRBD1. The CDR3 totals 13 residues. V lost 7 bases, J lost 5 bases, and 4 bases stayed unmatched. Germline V gives CDR1 LNHDA, CDR2 SQIVND (reference sequence). Drawing the rest from reference TRBV19 and TRBJ2-7, the complete variable domain is DGGITQSPKYLFRKEGQNVTLSCEQNLNHDAMYWYRQDPGQGLRLIYYSQIVNDFQKGDIAEGYSVSREKKESFPLTVTSAQKNPTAFYLCASTPGQGDEQYFGPGTRLTVT.

The chain recombines TRBV5-4 with TRBJ2-4; 9 bases match TRBD1. There are 16 residues in the CDR3. With 4 bases clipped from V and 6 bases from J, the junction kept 11 bases outside the gene matches. CDR1 is SGHNT and CDR2 is YYREEE in the germline V gene (reference sequence). CDR3 sequence reads: CASSPRAGQGGNIQYF. The CDR3 DNA follows: TGTGCCAGCAGCCCTCGGGCGGGACAGGGTGGAAACATTCAGTACTTC.

The genes are TRBV7-9 and TRBJ1-5; 12 bases line up with TRBD1. Germline V CDR1 and CDR2: SEHNR, FQNEAQ (reference sequence). The CDR3 sequence is 17 residues long. V dropped 5 bases and J dropped 6; count of bases not matched to a gene: 11. CDR3 sequence reads: CASSGGSGTGGFQPQHF. The CDR3 region has the DNA TGTGCCAGCAGCGGCGGTTCCGGGACAGGGGGCTTTCAGCCCCAGCATTTT.

The chain is built from TRBV4-3 and TRBJ1-2, with unresolved D. CDR1 is LGHNA and CDR2 is YSLEER in the germline V gene. The CDR3 sequence is 16 residues long. Trimming took 1 base from V and 4 from J, leaving 16 bases between them. CDR3 nucleotides: TGCGCCAGCAGCCAAGGAGATTACAGCAGGTTCTATGGCTACACCTTC. Protein sequence: CASSQGDYSRFYGYTF.

The rearrangement uses TRBV6-5 and TRBJ1-2, with TRBD1 matching 9 bases. This CDR3 contains 14 residues. The germline V gene has CDR1 MNHEY and CDR2 SVGAGI. V shed 6 bases, J shed 8 bases, and the junction held 10 bases outside the gene matches. The CDR3 here is CASRPTGGERGYTF. For the CDR3, the DNA is TGTGCCAGCAGACCGACAGGGGGAGAAAGGGGCTACACCTTC.

This clone has only one observation. The V call is TRBV18, the J call TRBJ1-5; 8 bases align to TRBD1. The CDR3 totals 14 residues. Unmatched junction bases numbered 4, after V lost 3 bases and J lost 6 bases. CDR1 and CDR2 from the germline V gene are KGHSH and LQKENI. CDR3 coding DNA: TGTGCCAGCTCACCCACGGACAGGGCTCAGCCCCAGCATTTT. Translation: CASSPTDRAQPQHF.